The present TCR beta chain was sequenced within a study of cytomegalovirus exposure and HLA in healthy donors (dated by TCRdb to the late 2010s). Study-wide context: An earlier analysis of approximately 550 of the donors reported 250 to 300 Gb of sequence data and roughly 100 million unique TCR beta sequences from approximately 180 million T cells. A later analysis re-examined previously published TCR beta repertoires from about 700 donors and added high-resolution HLA genotyping to investigate patterns of TCR occurrence. The study aimed to test whether cataloging public T cell receptors could reveal signatures of past pathogen exposure. HLA typing covered class I and class II loci at four-digit resolution. Of the 398 genotyped donors, approximately 80% were placed in the genetic ancestry cluster associated with self-reported Caucasian donors. To predict cytomegalovirus infection status, the study brought together high-throughput TCR immunosequencing, statistical association of individual TCRs with disease status, and machine learning. The T cell repertoires of some 670 subjects were profiled by immunosequencing and related to cytomegalovirus serostatus. All discovery cohort repertoires had been generated on a single sequencing platform. Because of strong linkage in the cohort, roughly 5 DR-DQ haplotypes were treated as single units for association and clustering. The number of donors typed differed by locus, with roughly 629-640 for A, B, C, DRB1 and DQB1, roughly 520 for DQA1, 606 for DPA1, and around 450 for DPB1. An earlier analysis of several hundred of the donors applied high-throughput TCR beta sequencing to assess whether each TCR beta V gene segment acted as functional or pseudogenic. On average, roughly 250,000 unique TCR beta nucleotide sequences were sequenced per donor among about 400 genotyped donors of the cohort, with about 19% of those sequences being non-productive. In a later genetic analysis, genome-wide SNP genotypes for about 55% of the roughly 700 donors were used, and that subset was treated as a discovery cohort. Donor age, sex, ethnicity and CMV serostatus were compiled together with the repertoire data. About 310 gigabases of sequencing data and around 87 million unique TCR sequences were included in an early release covering about 700 HLA-typed donors. Along with the roughly 700-subject first cohort, a separate validation cohort of over a hundred different subjects was used. Rather than drawing on any new phenotypic data, the later analysis identified candidate immune exposures from TCR beta sequences and the way those sequences occurred across donors. The paper as a whole reports these results and caveats: Strong co-occurrence of HLA alleles, especially DR and DQ, made assigning TCR associations to individual alleles difficult. A group of highly shared sequence variants was considered likely to be a technical artifact of the sequencing pipeline. Specific HLA alleles were associated with over 15,000 TCR beta sequences at a false discovery rate of 0.05 in a later analysis. According to a later analysis, parvovirus B19, influenza, CMV and Epstein-Barr virus appeared linked to several top co-occurrence clusters. The cohort was sequenced for TCR beta chains only, and without alpha or paired-chain data the features that could be detected were limited. HLA typing was unavailable for some donors at each locus, so association tests used only the typed subset. Because counts were too low, seventeen rarely observed V segments, including chromosome 9 orphons, were excluded from the earlier analysis of some 590 of the donors. Broadly in line with IMGT annotations, most TCR beta V segments showed up in productive rearrangements about 87% or about 30% of the time in an earlier analysis of approximately 600 of the donors. In both the original and validation cohorts, the classifier was reported to diagnose cytomegalovirus status with high specificity and sensitivity. The only immune exposure information available for the cohort was CMV serostatus. In a later genetic analysis, a missense DCLRE1C variant was associated with V-gene and J-gene trimming of TCR beta chains, and the association was replicated in an independent cohort. In a later genetic analysis, fewer N-insertions in productive TCRs were reported among donors in an Asian-associated ancestry cluster than the roughly 710-donor mean. Compared with equally common non-associated chains, HLA-associated TCR beta chains in a later analysis were more clonally expanded and had lower generation probabilities. Sequencing depth was assumed to be roughly uniform across donors in the presence/absence analyses, though that assumption may not hold. Across donors, most TCR sequences were observed very rarely, whereas some public TCRs were present in many individuals. Correlated functional status among segregating V segments might reflect linkage disequilibrium, but an unknown experimental factor could not be ruled out. Because the 87-base-pair reads could not distinguish some IMGT-functional V segments, including TRBV6-2 and TRBV6-3, those segments were excluded. The authors suggested that the approach could potentially be generalized to other disease states and immunological phenotypes. In vitro tests confirmed that a few of the cytomegalovirus-associated TCR beta chains recognize cytomegalovirus antigens. In a later analysis, most CMV-associated TCR beta chains were found to appear HLA-restricted, with HLA associations seemingly driven largely by CMV exposure. According to a later analysis, TCR association rates differed among HLA loci, with DRB1 alleles showing the most associated TCRs and HLA-C alleles showing the fewest. A further reported finding was that TCR beta sequences accurately predicted the HLA-A and HLA-B alleles for most subjects in the first cohort. In the study, 164 TCR beta chains were listed as associated with cytomegalovirus.

CDR1 and CDR2 are read off the germline V gene as SGHTA and FQGNSA. Relative to germline, V is 5 bases shorter and J is 5 bases shorter, with 15 bases between their ends. Measured from the cysteine to the phenylalanine, the CDR3 is 15 residues long. Left in the record is the CDR3 DNA by itself, 45 bases read in frame from the first base. In total, roughly 710 healthy bone marrow donors made up the cohort. Cohort members were all nominally healthy when sampled, although unrecorded immune exposures were likely present. The donor tested CMV seronegative and was one of the 352 seronegative cohort members. A peripheral blood sample was collected from each donor, and TCR beta sequencing was performed on peripheral blood mononuclear cells. Genomic DNA extraction from the blood cell samples was performed with the Qiagen DNeasy Blood Extraction Kit. Library creation used the immunoSEQ multiplex PCR assay. For the multiplex PCR, a mixture combining 60 forward primers for TCR Vbeta segments and 13 reverse primers for TCR Jbeta segments was used. A multiplex PCR assay on genomic DNA amplified the CDR3 region of rearranged TCR beta genes. The Illumina HiSeq System was used to sequence the amplified TCR beta libraries as 87-base-pair reads. Per the original workflow: Across the 670 or so repertoires, a later analysis counted 80 million or so unique TCR beta chains, 9.5 million to 12 million of which were shared by at least two donors. Raw reads were error-corrected and collapsed into unique sequences by a nearest-neighbor algorithm in which closely related sequences were merged to remove PCR and sequencing errors. Alignment of CDR3 sequences to IMGT reference sequences was used to assign V, D and J gene segments. For a sequence to be retained, a match of at least six nucleotides to both a V gene segment and a J gene segment was required. Rearrangements were classified as productive when the CDR3 lacked stop codons and remained in frame with V and J, and all other rearrangements were classified as non-productive. Following IMGT convention, CDR3 was defined as the stretch from the second conserved V-encoded cysteine to the conserved J-encoded phenylalanine. The earlier analysis of some 550 of the donors excluded any sequence lacking an unambiguous match to a single V gene segment. In an earlier analysis of around 600 of the donors, V segments were called functional above 56.7% productive rearrangements and were called segregating when the between-donor standard deviation exceeded 5%. A statistical classification framework was built for diagnosing cytomegalovirus status from the catalog of TCR beta chain sequences. In a later analysis, V and J genes were assigned by comparing TCR nucleotide sequences against IMGT/GENE-DB human TR gene sequences. The TCRdist pipeline was used in a later analysis to assign CDR3 sequences and most-parsimonious VDJ recombination scenarios. A later analysis defined each TCR beta chain by its CDR3 amino acid sequence plus V-gene family, and excluded reads lacking a unique V-gene family. In a later analysis, around 600 highly shared, low-generation-probability nucleotide sequences were removed to address suspected cross-contamination and a sequencing artifact. In a later analysis, a clonal expansion index for each public chain was calculated from normalized within-repertoire ranks of inferred template counts. In a later analysis, generation probabilities were computed with a VDJ recombination model fitted to out-of-frame rearrangements, and the resulting probabilities were checked against IGoR. Hypergeometric tests were used in a later analysis to score TCR-TCR, TCR-HLA and TCR-CMV co-occurrence, with a repertoire-size bias correction applied to the TCR pairs. In a later analysis, false discovery rates were estimated by permuting HLA or CMV assignments 20 times. In a later analysis, co-occurring TCRs were grouped using DBSCAN, and TCRdist sequence similarity was added for clustering within HLA-allele-positive subsets. Co-occurrence clustering excluded repertoires with fewer than 30,000 or more than 120,000 public chains, plus five with anomalous nucleotide sharing. The table comes from immuneACCESS by way of TCRdb, which keeps in-frame sequences with V and J called. Part of the clones is missing from these tables; in studies checked, under half for an unresolved V gene and the rest for unknown reasons. The D gene and trimming were derived from the DNA, and the V and J assignments and clone size from that table. The sample table holds 100,000 or so clones, of which roughly 78% were seen once. Of the sample, 3.1% is held by the ten largest clones.

About this clone: Its antigen remains unidentified. The record has no base qualities; no much larger clone is one base away.

Sequenced material: PBMCs. The sequence was collected from a woman in her 40s in good health and CMV-seronegative. The V and J genes are TRBV7-2 and TRBJ2-2; D gene: possibly TRBD1, on 5 matching bases. The CDR3 in this case is CASSLDNWWTGELFF. Read as DNA, the sequence is TGTGCCAGCAGCCTGGACAACTGGTGGACCGGGGAGCTGTTTTTT. With the portions outside the CDR3 filled from the reference TRBV7-2 and TRBJ2-2 genes, the complete variable region becomes GAGVSQSPSNKVTEKGKDVELRCDPISGHTALYWYRQSLGQGLEFLIYFQGNSAPDKSGLPSDRFSAERTGGSVSTLTIQRTQQEDSAVYLCASSLDNWWTGELFFGEGSRLTVL.